Listed below are T cell receptor beta chains from one sample, sequenced in a study of blood T cell repertoires in COVID-19. The repertoire was sequenced with immunoSEQ multiplex PCR; TCRdb's copy has only in-frame clones and lacks some. The sample yields 140,000 or so clones, approximately 80% seen once. Source material: peripheral blood. Every receptor here comes from a woman aged 55-70 years with acute or convalescent COVID-19. CDR3s leave out the opening cysteine and the closing phenylalanine or tryptophan. Fields, in order: V gene, J gene, CDR3 protein.

TRBV14	TRBJ1-1	ASSHENGWFVPTEAF
TRBV11-2	TRBJ2-5	ASSLDGAGQETQY
TRBV3-1/TRBV3-2	TRBJ2-1	ASSQDENGNEQF
TRBV19	TRBJ1-1	ATGGGGTDDTEAF
TRBV7-2	TRBJ2-7	ASSSSGSYEQY
TRBV5-6	TRBJ1-1	ASRQLQGTPSMNTEAF
TRBV6-2/TRBV6-3	TRBJ1-4	ASSYSGPRFNEKLF
TRBV19	TRBJ2-5	ASSIRTSGTAQETQY
TRBV27	TRBJ1-5	ASSPDRGLRQPQH
TRBV6-2/TRBV6-3	TRBJ1-1	ASSDREAF
TRBV9	TRBJ2-3	ASSVDGRDTDTQY
TRBV27	TRBJ2-3	ASSLSLIRLLAGRDTQY
TRBV5-1	TRBJ2-3	ASSQGLAGVTSTDTQY
TRBV30	TRBJ2-7	VLGGTYEQY
TRBV10-3	TRBJ2-7	ATTGSSYEQY
TRBV24-1	TRBJ2-2	ATSDPGQGGQLF
TRBV10-3	TRBJ2-2	ATQQQGADTGELF
TRBV6-1	TRBJ2-2	ASSKVAGGPNTGELF
TRBV7-8	TRBJ2-1	ASSLRTGVLDEQF
TRBV6-6	TRBJ2-1	ASSRTSGSLYNEQF
TRBV10-3	TRBJ1-1	SISQSGGTEAF
TRBV29-1	TRBJ2-3	SVESLAGYPDTQY
TRBV10-2	TRBJ2-7	ASGWEPGKYEQY
TRBV5-1	TRBJ1-1	ASSLERGVISTEAF
TRBV11-2	TRBJ2-7	ASSQTSGRAGQY
TRBV15	TRBJ2-7	ATSISGNREQY
TRBV6-5	TRBJ2-1	ASSYGLAGGDEQF
TRBV28	TRBJ2-5	ASSRGLAVQETQY
TRBV19	TRBJ2-1	ASSTSFGRLGNEQF
TRBV7-9	TRBJ2-4	ASSLAPSGLAKNIQY
TRBV7-6	TRBJ2-1	ASTLLAGESVEQF
TRBV30	TRBJ2-7	AWSPPRGLNYEQY
TRBV19	TRBJ2-3	ASSRGLKTDTQY
TRBV3-1/TRBV3-2	TRBJ2-7	ASSQEDTWQY
TRBV11-2	TRBJ2-2	ASSFWRQGRTGELF
TRBV18	TRBJ1-2	ASSAGTGVGYT
TRBV7-8	TRBJ2-5	ASSLVSGGAETQY
TRBV4-2	TRBJ1-2	ASSQDFTGVDYGYT
TRBV4-1	TRBJ1-4	ASSQAGTANEKLF
TRBV7-9	TRBJ1-1	ASSPHRGVAEAF
TRBV18	TRBJ1-5	ASSLGTVSSNQPQH
TRBV7-8	TRBJ2-3	ASSLAGGTGTDTQY
TRBV2	TRBJ1-2	ASSDWTSYGYT
TRBV5-1	TRBJ1-1	ASSLSSQVQTEAF
TRBV4-1	TRBJ2-7	ASSQEGVLEQY
TRBV30	TRBJ1-3	AWSVVGSMRYTIY
TRBV28	TRBJ2-5	ASSLYQGGETQY
TRBV12-3/TRBV12-4	TRBJ1-1	ASSPIGTEAF
TRBV11-2	TRBJ1-1	ASSLGFGGEAF
TRBV28	TRBJ2-7	ASGSPGQDFYEQY
TRBV30	TRBJ2-7	AWSVGTGREQY
TRBV2	TRBJ2-5	AGKAGWETQY
TRBV19	TRBJ2-7	ASSIGRSGEQY